What follows describes a single T cell receptor beta chain. This sample stems from a study of cytomegalovirus exposure and HLA in healthy donors. The overall study: One earlier analysis, a look at 150 million to 200 million T cells, found around 110 million unique TCR beta sequences. Of some 400 genotyped donors, 70% to 85% clustered with self-reported Caucasian donors.

PCR employed 60 Vbeta and 13 Jbeta primers. Assay: immunoSEQ multiplex PCR; the TCRdb copy retains only in-frame clones and omits some. The table includes around 190,000 clones, about four fifths detected once. Germline V gene lookup returns CDR1 KGHSH and CDR2 LQKENI. J was trimmed by 9 bases and V by 6 bases; bases with no gene match: 29. This CDR3 is 20 amino acids long. The source of this sequence is a woman in her forties or fifties in good health and CMV-seronegative. This chain connects TRBV18 to TRBJ2-1, with 7 positions matching TRBD2. Sequenced material: PBMCs. The CDR3 here is CASSPGNGNGGSRYLSEQFF. CDR3 nucleotide sequence: TGTGCCAGCTCCCCAGGGAACGGAAATGGCGGGAGCCGTTATCTGAGTGAGCAGTTCTTC.